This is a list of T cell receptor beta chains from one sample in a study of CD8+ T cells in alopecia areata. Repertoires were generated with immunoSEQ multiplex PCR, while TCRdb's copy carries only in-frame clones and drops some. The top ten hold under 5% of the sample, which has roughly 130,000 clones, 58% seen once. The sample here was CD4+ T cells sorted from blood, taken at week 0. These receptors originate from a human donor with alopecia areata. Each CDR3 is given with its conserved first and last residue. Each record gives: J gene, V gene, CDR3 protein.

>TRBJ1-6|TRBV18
CASSPSLSGNNSPLHF
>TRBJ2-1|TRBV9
CASSAEGTHYNEQFF
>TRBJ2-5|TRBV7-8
CASSRNGGVRQIKETQYF
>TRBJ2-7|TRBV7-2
CASSPRGRGSSYEQYF
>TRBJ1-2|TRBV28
CASSLRQEVYGYTF
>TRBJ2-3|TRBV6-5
CASSYSPSGIDTQYF
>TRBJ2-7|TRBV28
CASSGTGDTYEQYF
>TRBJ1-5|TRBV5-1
CASSLLGGQPQHF
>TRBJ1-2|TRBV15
CATSRGGDYGYTF
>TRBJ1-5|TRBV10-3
CAISQGLISNQPQHF
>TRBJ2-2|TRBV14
CASSQVLAGNTGELFF
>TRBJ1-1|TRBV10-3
CAISVGTATEAFF
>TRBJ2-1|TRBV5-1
CASSLVTSGNNEQFF
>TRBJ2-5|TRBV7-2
CASSPRIAGQETQYF
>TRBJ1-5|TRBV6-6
CASSSGSNQPQHF
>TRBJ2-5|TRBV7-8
CASNRGGNQETQYF
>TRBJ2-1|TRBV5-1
CASRGQGAYNEQFF
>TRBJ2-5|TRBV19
CASSSGGNQETQYF
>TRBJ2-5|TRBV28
CASGTGTGETQYF
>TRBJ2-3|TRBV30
CAWLAGVEDTQYF
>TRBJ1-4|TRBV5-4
CASSIGGGNEKLFF
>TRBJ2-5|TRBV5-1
CASSLVQQETQYF
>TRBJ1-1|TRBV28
CASSYQKTGSNTEAFF
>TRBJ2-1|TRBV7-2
CASSLRGNNEQFF
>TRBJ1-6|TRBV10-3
CAISESNRNSPLHF
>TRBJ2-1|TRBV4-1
CASSQRLAEQFF
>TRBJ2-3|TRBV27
CASSKRLLGTSTDTQYF
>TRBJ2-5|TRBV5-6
CASSWTGTRTQYF
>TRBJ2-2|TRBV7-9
CASSPVTGELFF
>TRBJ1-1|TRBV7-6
CASSLGNGGTEAFF
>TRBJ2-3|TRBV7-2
CASSVLAGPGIDTQYF
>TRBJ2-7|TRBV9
CASSASGGGTAEQYF
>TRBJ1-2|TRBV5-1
CASSYSTSNYGYTF
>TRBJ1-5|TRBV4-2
CASSQSDGGNQPQHF
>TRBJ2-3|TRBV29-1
CSVEGRLAGSGTDTQYF
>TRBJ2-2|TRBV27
CASSRTGAEYTGELFF
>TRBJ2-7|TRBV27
CATSLAGTYEQYF
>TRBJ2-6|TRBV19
CASSILVAGANVLTF
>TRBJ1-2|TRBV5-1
CASGSGGEDGYTF
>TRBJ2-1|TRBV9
CASSVLAGGPHNEQFF
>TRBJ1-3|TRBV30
CAWSGKGGTGNTIYF
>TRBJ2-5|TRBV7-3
CASSLRSGGVFSETQYF
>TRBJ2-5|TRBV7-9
CASSLPRGTQYF
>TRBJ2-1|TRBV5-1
CASSLIGGGSYNEQFF
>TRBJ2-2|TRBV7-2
CASSSPQGGAGTGELFF
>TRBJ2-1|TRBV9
CASSVTPGGRNEQFF
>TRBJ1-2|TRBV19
CASSMSGQPDNYGYTF
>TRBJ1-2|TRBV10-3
CAISESHSSGYTF
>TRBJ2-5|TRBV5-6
CASSLGDTQETQYF
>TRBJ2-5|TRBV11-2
CASSLVDRGRETQYF
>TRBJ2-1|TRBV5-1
CASSMKTGSYNEQFF
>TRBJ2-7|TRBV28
CASSDQGTERYEQYF
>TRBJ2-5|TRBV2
CASKPSGGSETQYF
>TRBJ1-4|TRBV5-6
CASSFGGSTNEKLFF
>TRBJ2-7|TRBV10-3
CATGTAADEQYF
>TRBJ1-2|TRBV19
CASRPGQPYGYTF
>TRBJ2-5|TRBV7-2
CASSKTYQETQYF
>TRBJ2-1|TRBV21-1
CASSVLAGGYNEQFF
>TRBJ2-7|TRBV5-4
CASSRILAGGPYEQYF